This T cell receptor beta chain was obtained from a study of identical twins. The study, taken as a whole, reports: One should note that invariant MAIT and iNKT cells could partly confound zero-insertion analyses. The same donors were not followed; conclusions instead depended on cross-sectional statistical analysis. Insertions ran lower in abundant cord blood beta clonotypes, though not in memory repertoires.

This clonotype was picked up a small number of times. What it recognizes is unknown. From the 5' RACE reads, TCRdb called clonotypes with MiXCR, one entry per CDR3 protein. In the table there are 500,000 or so distinct CDR3 sequences, over 12% of which are singletons. CDR3 length: 15 amino acids. V shed 0 bases and J shed 4 bases, with 12 bases lying between them. Germline-derived CDR1 and CDR2 are SNHLY and FYNNEI. Healthy Caucasians provided all donations. This sample was also put to use in a study of yellow fever vaccine responses in identical twins.

The material sequenced was CD4+ T cells sorted from blood. This clonotype originated in a woman aged 18 to 35 in good health. This chain uses TRBV2 with TRBJ1-2, with D tentatively TRBD1 (6 bases). CDR3 nucleotides: TGTGCCAGCAGTGAAGCGGTGGACAGAATCTATGGCTACACCTTC. Translation: CASSEAVDRIYGYTF.